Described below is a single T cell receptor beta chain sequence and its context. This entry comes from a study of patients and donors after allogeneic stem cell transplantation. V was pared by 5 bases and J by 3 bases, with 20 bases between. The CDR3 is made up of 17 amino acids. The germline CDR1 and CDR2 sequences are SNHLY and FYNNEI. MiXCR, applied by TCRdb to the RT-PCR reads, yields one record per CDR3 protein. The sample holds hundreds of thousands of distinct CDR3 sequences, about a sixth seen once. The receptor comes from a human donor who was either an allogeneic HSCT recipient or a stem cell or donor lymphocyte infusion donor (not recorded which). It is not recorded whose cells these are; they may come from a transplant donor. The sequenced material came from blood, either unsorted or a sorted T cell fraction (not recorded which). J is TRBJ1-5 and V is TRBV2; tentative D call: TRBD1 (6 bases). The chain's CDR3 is CASSQGSRGHNNQPQHF. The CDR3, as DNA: TGTGCCAGCAGTCAGGGATCCCGGGGGCATAACAATCAGCCCCAGCATTTT.